A single sample gave rise to the 19 T cell receptor beta chains below, sequenced in a study of CD8 T cells in Susac syndrome. cDNA came from around 0.5 to 1 ug RNA primed by random hexamers. TCRdb itself ran the immunoSEQ multiplex PCR reads through MiXCR, one entry per CDR3 protein. The sample records fewer than 200,000 distinct CDR3 sequences, about 95% being singletons. The sample consisted of CD8+ T cells from PBMCs. The source is a human donor with multiple sclerosis.

The gene calls are TRBV29-1 and TRBJ2-1; D might be TRBD1 (6 bases). Germline CDR1 is SQVTM and CDR2 is ANQGSEA. The CDR3 has 12 residues. The V and J ends lost 7 bases and 3 bases respectively, with 10 bases between them. This CDR3 is CSALQGYNEQFF. CDR3 DNA: TGCAGCGCACTACAGGGCTACAATGAGCAGTTCTTC.

This chain uses TRBV12-3 or TRBV12-4 with TRBJ2-7; D is perhaps TRBD2 (5 bases). V gave up 7 bases and J gave up 2 bases, with 18 bases separating them. The CDR3 covers 15 residues. CDR3 bases: TGTGCCAGCACCTTGGGTGGCGGGCATACCTACGAGCAGTACTTC. Encoded protein: CASTLGGGHTYEQYF.

CDR3 coding DNA: TGTGCCAGCAGCCAGGGTCTGGCAATCTCCTACGAGCAGTACTTC. This sequence encodes CASSQGLAISYEQYF. V is TRBV3-1 and J is TRBJ2-7; unclear D gene. Germline CDR1 reads LGHDT; CDR2 reads YNNKEL (reference sequence). CDR3 length equals 15 residues. Trimming shortened V by 3 bases and J by 0 bases, and 12 bases separated the two germline ends.

The chain has TRBV5-8 and TRBJ1-1; D remains unclear. V lost 2 bases, J lost 8 bases, and 7 bases lay in between. CDR1 is SGHTS, CDR2 YDEGEE, per germline. The CDR3 covers 11 residues. The CDR3 DNA reads TGTGCCAGCAGCTTCCTCCACGAAGCTTTCTTT. Its protein product is CASSFLHEAFF.

J is TRBJ2-7 and V is TRBV7-6; 8 bases are a match to TRBD2. The CDR3 runs 15 residues. Germline CDR1 and CDR2: SGHVS and FNYEAQ. The junction had 5 bases not matched to a gene; V was cut back by 4 bases and J by 0 bases. In DNA, the CDR3 is TGTGCCAGCAGCTACAGTAGCGGGAACTCCTACGAGCAGTACTTC. Amino acid sequence: CASSYSSGNSYEQYF. The entire variable domain, with the rest obtained from reference TRBV7-6 and TRBJ2-7, is as follows: GAGVSQSPRYKVTKRGQDVALRCDPISGHVSLYWYRQALGQGPEFLTYFNYEAQQDKSGLPNDRFSAERPEGSISTLTIQRTEQRDSAMYRCASSYSSGNSYEQYFGPGTRLTVT.

J is TRBJ2-1 and V is TRBV7-2, with TRBD2 matching over 11 bases. The CDR3 sequence is 16 residues long. Germline CDR1 is SGHTA and CDR2 is FQGNSA. V shed 5 bases, J shed 6 bases, and the junction held 9 bases outside the gene matches. CDR3 amino acids: CASSPIAGGRLNEQFF. CDR3 bases: TGTGCCAGCAGCCCCATAGCGGGGGGGCGCCTCAATGAGCAGTTCTTC. Full variable domain (missing parts from reference TRBV7-2 and TRBJ2-1): GAGVSQSPSNKVTEKGKDVELRCDPISGHTALYWYRQSLGQGLEFLIYFQGNSAPDKSGLPSDRFSAERTGGSVSTLTIQRTQQEDSAVYLCASSPIAGGRLNEQFFGPGTRLTVL.

This rearrangement joins TRBV9 to TRBJ1-2; 8 bases are shared with TRBD1. J gave up 7 bases and V 2 bases, and 4 bases lay outside the gene matches. Germline V gene sequence: CDR1 SGDLS, CDR2 YYNGEE. This CDR3 comprises 13 residues. In DNA, the CDR3 is TGTGCCAGCAGCGTGCAAGGACAGGGTGGCTACACCTTC. Its translation is CASSVQGQGGYTF.

The chain uses TRBV5-6 and TRBJ2-1; D not certain. This CDR3 comprises 14 residues. V was cut by 0 bases and J by 5 bases, with 9 bases left in between. Germline V CDR1 and CDR2: SGHDT, YYEEEE. The CDR3 nucleotides read TGTGCCAGCAGCTTGGGACGAGGAGACAATGAGCAGTTCTTC. This sequence encodes CASSLGRGDNEQFF.

V gene TRBV19 combines with J gene TRBJ1-5, with D unresolved. Germline-derived CDR1 and CDR2 are LNHDA and SQIVND (reference sequence). Trimming cost V 2 bases and J 3 bases, with 11 bases left between them. This CDR3 spans 15 amino acids. The CDR3 spells CASSIRTAPNQPQHF. CDR3 coding DNA: TGTGCCAGTAGTATACGCACGGCTCCCAATCAGCCCCAGCATTTT.

This chain connects TRBV18 to TRBJ1-5; TRBD1 aligns across 12 bases. CDR3 size: 16 residues. After removal of 5 bases from V and 6 bases from J, the junction contained 8 bases not matched to a gene. The germline V gene has CDR1 KGHSH and CDR2 LQKENI. As DNA, the CDR3 is TGTGCCAGCTCAACGGGACAGGGGGCCTTCAGTCAGCCCCAGCATTTT. Its translation: CASSTGQGAFSQPQHF.

V and J are TRBV7-6 and TRBJ2-7, with D possibly called TRBD1 or TRBD2 (6 bases each). The CDR3 length is 14 residues. V lost 5 bases and J 5 bases, leaving 16 bases between the germline ends. Germline V gene data show CDR1 as SGHVS and CDR2 as FNYEAQ. CDR3 coding DNA: TGTGCCAGCAGCCTAGGGGCAGGGGAGGACGAGCAGTACTTC. It yields the protein CASSLGAGEDEQYF.

The V gene is TRBV6-1, the J gene TRBJ2-3; D not resolved. The V and J ends lost 3 bases and 6 bases respectively, with 16 bases between them. This CDR3 region has 15 residues. Germline lookup yields CDR1 MNHNS and CDR2 SASEGT. The CDR3 loop reads CASSEPVMVLDTQYF. Here the CDR3 DNA reads TGTGCCAGCAGTGAGCCCGTCATGGTGCTCGATACGCAGTATTTT.

In this sample, this clonotype turned up once. The chain is built from TRBV20-1 and TRBJ1-5; D may be TRBD1 (6 bases). V lost 0 bases, J lost 2 bases, and 8 bases lay in between. Germline loops: CDR1 DFQATT, CDR2 SNEGSKA (reference sequence). The CDR3 length is 14 residues. The CDR3 loop is CSARDRTGNQPQHF. CDR3 sequence (DNA): TGCAGTGCTAGAGACCGGACAGGCAATCAGCCCCAGCATTTT.

V is TRBV7-9 and J is TRBJ2-7; 7 bases are a match to TRBD1. V was pared by 6 bases and J by 2 bases, with 10 bases of the junction left unmatched. The length of the CDR3 is 15 residues. Germline CDR1 is SEHNR and CDR2 is FQNEAQ (reference sequence). The CDR3 coding sequence is TGTGCCAGCAGTTACTCCTTTACAGGGGCCTACGAGCAGTACTTC. Translation gives CASSYSFTGAYEQYF.

This clonotype was seen a single time. This chain joins TRBV2 and TRBJ1-2, with D maybe TRBD1 (5 bases). CDR1 and CDR2 (germline): SNHLY, FYNNEI. The germline V and J ends were trimmed by 8 bases and 12 bases, with 13 bases remaining between them. The CDR3 loop spans 10 amino acids. CDR3 residues: CASLGGAHTF. DNA for the CDR3: TGTGCCAGCCTTGGCGGGGCACACACCTTC.

The chain carries TRBV5-1 and TRBJ2-5; 8 nucleotides align to TRBD1. Germline assignment: CDR1 SGHRS and CDR2 YFSETQ. V gave up 5 bases and J gave up 5 bases; unmatched junction bases: 11. The CDR3 sequence is 15 residues long. The CDR3 sequence: CASSLPMTGAETQYF. The CDR3 coding sequence is TGCGCCAGCAGTTTACCCATGACAGGGGCGGAGACCCAGTACTTC.

This clonotype was counted once. The CDR3 sequence: CSVAGGMAYEQYF. The CDR3 DNA reads as TGCAGCGTTGCGGGCGGGATGGCCTACGAGCAGTACTTC. The gene calls are TRBV29-1 and TRBJ2-7, with a possible D match to TRBD2 (6 bases). This CDR3 contains 13 residues. V was shortened by 4 bases and J by 2 bases, with 12 bases between the two germline ends. CDR1 is SQVTM, CDR2 ANQGSEA, per germline.

This chain connects TRBV5-1 to TRBJ2-7, with D possibly TRBD2 on 5 matching bases. The V gene lost 0 bases and the J gene lost 0 bases, with 13 bases spanning the gap. CDR1 SGHRS and CDR2 YFSETQ come from the germline V gene. CDR3 length: 16 residues. DNA for the CDR3: TGCGCCAGCAGCTTGGTTAGCGCAGCGCCCTCCTACGAGCAGTACTTC. Translation gives CASSLVSAAPSYEQYF. Full variable domain (missing parts from reference TRBV5-1 and TRBJ2-7): KAGVTQTPRYLIKTRGQQVTLSCSPISGHRSVSWYQQTPGQGLQFLFEYFSETQRNKGNFPGRFSGRQFSNSRSEMNVSTLELGDSALYLCASSLVSAAPSYEQYFGPGTRLTVT.

This chain connects TRBV4-1 to TRBJ2-7; weak D call: TRBD1 (5 bases). This CDR3 has 13 amino acids. V was trimmed by 2 bases and J by 6 bases, leaving 11 bases between them. The germline V gene encodes CDR1 MGHRA and CDR2 YSYEKL. Written as DNA, the CDR3 is TGCGCCAGCAGCCAAACACAGGTTGCCGAGCAGTACTTC. It encodes CASSQTQVAEQYF.